The T cell receptor (beta chain) under discussion was sequenced for a study of T cell responses to AZD1222 COVID-19 vaccine. Study observations and caveats: An increase in Spike-specific TCR breadth and depth was observed after two AZD1222 doses. Only a handful of individuals given AZD1222 were seropositive at baseline. The span of vaccine-associated CD4 TCRs extended across spike, with dominance at 160-218 and 743-854. Clonal diversity may have been underestimated in mostly white British donors.

CDR3 length equals 16 residues. The junction had 4 bases not matched to a gene; V was cut back by 3 bases and J by 5 bases. Germline-derived CDR1 and CDR2 are ENHRY and SYGVKD. Produced via immunoSEQ multiplex PCR; TCRdb's table is partial and in-frame only. The profile shows just over 8,000 clones, roughly 90% of them singletons. This clone was recorded once. As yet, its antigen is unknown. The sample here was peripheral blood, taken 28 days after the second AZD1222 dose. The sequence was obtained from an adult who received the AZD1222 COVID-19 vaccine. This chain uses TRBV10-3 with TRBJ2-2; 12 bases fit TRBD2. DNA for the CDR3: TGTGCCATCAGTGATCGCACTAGCGGGGGGACCGGGGAGCTGTTTTTT. This sequence encodes CAISDRTSGGTGELFF.